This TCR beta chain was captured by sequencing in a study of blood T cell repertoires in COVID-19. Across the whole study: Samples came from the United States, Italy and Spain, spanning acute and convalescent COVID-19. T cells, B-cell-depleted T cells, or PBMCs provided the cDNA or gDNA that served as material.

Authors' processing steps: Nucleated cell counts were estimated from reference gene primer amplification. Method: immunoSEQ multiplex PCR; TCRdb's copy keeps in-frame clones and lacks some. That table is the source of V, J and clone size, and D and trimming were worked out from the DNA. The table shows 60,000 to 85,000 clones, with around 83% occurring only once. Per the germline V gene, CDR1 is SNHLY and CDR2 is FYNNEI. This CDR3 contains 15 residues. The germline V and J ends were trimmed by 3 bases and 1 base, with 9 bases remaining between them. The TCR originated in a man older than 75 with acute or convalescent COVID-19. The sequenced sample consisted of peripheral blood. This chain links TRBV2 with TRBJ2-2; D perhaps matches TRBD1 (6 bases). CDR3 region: CASSDRGGNTGELFF. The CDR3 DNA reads TGTGCCAGCAGTGATCGAGGGGGGAACACCGGGGAGCTGTTTTTT.